This paragraph covers one T cell receptor beta chain sequence. This specimen belongs to a study of control samples from healthy donors and cancer patients. V trimming: 6 bases; J trimming: 2 bases; junction bases outside the gene matches: 4. The germline CDR1 and CDR2 sequences are MNHEY and SVGAGI. The CDR3 is made up of 13 amino acids. Repertoires were generated with immunoSEQ multiplex PCR, while TCRdb's copy carries only in-frame clones and drops some. The sample is made up of 150,000 to 200,000 clones, and the top ten hold 2% to 2.5% of it. Sequenced: blood. The chain uses TRBV6-5 and TRBJ2-7; 7 nucleotides agree with TRBD2. The sequence was obtained from a woman aged 30 to 39 in good health. CDR3 nucleotide sequence: TGTGCCAGCAGCCTAGGGACTACCTACGAGCAGTACTTC. This gives the protein CASSLGTTYEQYF.